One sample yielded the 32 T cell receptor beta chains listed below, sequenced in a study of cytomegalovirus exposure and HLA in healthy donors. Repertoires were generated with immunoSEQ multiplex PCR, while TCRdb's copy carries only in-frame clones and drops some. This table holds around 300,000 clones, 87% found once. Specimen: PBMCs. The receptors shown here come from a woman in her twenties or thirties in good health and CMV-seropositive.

In DNA, the CDR3 is TGTGCCAGCAGCCAAGAGGACTACGGGCCCGGGGATACGCAGTATTTT. It codes for CASSQEDYGPGDTQYF. The chain carries TRBV4-2 and TRBJ2-3; tentatively, D is TRBD2 (6 bases). Germline lookup yields CDR1 LGHNA and CDR2 YNFKEQ. This CDR3 has 16 residues. The ends were cut back, 0 bases at V and 6 bases at J, with 16 bases in the middle.

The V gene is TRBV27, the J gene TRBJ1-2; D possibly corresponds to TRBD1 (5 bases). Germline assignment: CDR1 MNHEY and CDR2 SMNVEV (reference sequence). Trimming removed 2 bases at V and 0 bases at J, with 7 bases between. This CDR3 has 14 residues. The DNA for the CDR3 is TGTGCCAGCAGTTTAGGGACTTCTAACTATGGCTACACCTTC. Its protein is CASSLGTSNYGYTF.

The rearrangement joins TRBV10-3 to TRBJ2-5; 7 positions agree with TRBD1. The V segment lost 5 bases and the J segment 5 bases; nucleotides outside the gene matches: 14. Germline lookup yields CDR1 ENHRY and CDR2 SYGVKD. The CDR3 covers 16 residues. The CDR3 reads CAISLVPLTGEETQYF. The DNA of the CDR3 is TGTGCCATCAGTTTGGTTCCCCTAACAGGGGAGGAGACCCAGTACTTC.

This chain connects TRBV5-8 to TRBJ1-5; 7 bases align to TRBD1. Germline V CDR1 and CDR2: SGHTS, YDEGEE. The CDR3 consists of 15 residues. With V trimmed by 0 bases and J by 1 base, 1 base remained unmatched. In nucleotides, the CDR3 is TGTGCCAGCAGCTTGGAGGGGGCGAGCAATCAGCCCCAGCATTTT. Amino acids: CASSLEGASNQPQHF.

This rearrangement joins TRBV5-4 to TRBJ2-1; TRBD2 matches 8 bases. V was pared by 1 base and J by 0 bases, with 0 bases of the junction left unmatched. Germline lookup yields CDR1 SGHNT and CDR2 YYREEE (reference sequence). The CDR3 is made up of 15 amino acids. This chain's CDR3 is CASSLSGSSYNEQFF. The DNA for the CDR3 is TGTGCCAGCAGCTTGAGCGGGAGCTCCTACAATGAGCAGTTCTTC.

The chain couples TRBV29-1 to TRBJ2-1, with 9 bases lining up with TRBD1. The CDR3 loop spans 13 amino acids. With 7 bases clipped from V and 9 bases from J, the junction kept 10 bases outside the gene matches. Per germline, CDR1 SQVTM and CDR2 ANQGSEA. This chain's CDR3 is CSGTGTGYFEQFF. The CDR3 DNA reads TGCAGCGGCACCGGGACAGGGTATTTTGAGCAGTTCTTC.

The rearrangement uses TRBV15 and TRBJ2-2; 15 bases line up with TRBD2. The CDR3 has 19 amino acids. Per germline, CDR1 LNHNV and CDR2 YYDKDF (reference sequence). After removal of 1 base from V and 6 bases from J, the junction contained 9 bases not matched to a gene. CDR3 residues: CATSRVPPGLAGGPGELFF. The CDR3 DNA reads TGTGCCACCAGCAGAGTCCCCCCGGGACTAGCGGGGGGCCCCGGGGAGCTGTTTTTT.

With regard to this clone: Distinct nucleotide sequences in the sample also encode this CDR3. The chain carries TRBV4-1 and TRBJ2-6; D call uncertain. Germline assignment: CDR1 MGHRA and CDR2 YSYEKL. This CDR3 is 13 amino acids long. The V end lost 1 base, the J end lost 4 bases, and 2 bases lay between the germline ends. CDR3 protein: CASSQVGANVLTF. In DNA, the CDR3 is TGCGCCAGCAGCCAAGTGGGGGCCAACGTCCTGACTTTC.

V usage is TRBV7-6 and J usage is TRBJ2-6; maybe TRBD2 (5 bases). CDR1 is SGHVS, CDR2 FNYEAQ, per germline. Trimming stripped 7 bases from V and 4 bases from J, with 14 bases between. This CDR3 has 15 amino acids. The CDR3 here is CASTAGGRGANVLTF. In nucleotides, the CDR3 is TGTGCCAGCACCGCGGGCGGTCGGGGGGCCAACGTCCTGACTTTC.

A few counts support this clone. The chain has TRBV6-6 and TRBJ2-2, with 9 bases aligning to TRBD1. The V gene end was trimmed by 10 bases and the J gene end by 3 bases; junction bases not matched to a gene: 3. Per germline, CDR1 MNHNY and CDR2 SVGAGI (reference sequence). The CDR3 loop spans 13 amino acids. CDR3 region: CANRGRDTGELFF. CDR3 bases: TGTGCCAACAGGGGGCGCGACACCGGGGAGCTGTTTTTT.

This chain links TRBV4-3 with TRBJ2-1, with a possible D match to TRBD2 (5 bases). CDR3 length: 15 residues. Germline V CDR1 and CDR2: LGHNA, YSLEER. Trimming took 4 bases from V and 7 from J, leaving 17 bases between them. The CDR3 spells CASSRLPGIENEQFF. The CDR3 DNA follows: TGCGCCAGCAGCCGCTTGCCGGGAATCGAGAATGAGCAGTTCTTC.

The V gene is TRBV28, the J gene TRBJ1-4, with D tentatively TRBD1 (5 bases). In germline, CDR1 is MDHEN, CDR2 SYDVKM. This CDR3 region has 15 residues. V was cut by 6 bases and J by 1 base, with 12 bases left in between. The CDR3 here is CASSPTGGTNEKLFF. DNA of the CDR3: TGTGCCAGCAGCCCTACGGGGGGAACTAATGAAAAACTGTTTTTT.

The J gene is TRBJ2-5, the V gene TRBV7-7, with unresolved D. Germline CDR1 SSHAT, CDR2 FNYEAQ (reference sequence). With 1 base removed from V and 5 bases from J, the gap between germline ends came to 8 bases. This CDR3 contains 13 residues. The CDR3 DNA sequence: TGTGCCAGCAGCTTAGGTTTTATGGAGACCCAGTACTTC. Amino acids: CASSLGFMETQYF. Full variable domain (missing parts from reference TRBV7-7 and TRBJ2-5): GAGVSQSPRYKVTKRGQDVTLRCDPISSHATLYWYQQALGQGPEFLTYFNYEAQPDKSGLPSDRFSAERPEGSISTLTIQRTEQRDSAMYRCASSLGFMETQYFGPGTRLLVL.

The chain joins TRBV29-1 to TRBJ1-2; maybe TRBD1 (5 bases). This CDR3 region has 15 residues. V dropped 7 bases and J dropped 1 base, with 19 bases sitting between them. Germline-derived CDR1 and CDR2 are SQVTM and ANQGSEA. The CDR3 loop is CSASSGTRVNYGYTF. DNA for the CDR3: TGCAGCGCCTCCTCGGGGACGCGAGTTAACTATGGCTACACCTTC.

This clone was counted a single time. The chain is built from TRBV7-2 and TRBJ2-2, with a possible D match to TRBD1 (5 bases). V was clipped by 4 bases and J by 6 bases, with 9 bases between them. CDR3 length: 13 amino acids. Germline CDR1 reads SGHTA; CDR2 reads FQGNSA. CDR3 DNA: TGTGCCAGCAGCTCATTAGGGGCCGGGGAGCTGTTTTTT. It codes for CASSSLGAGELFF.

DNA of the CDR3: TGTGCCAGCAGCTTAATTACGGTAGGTCAGCCCCAGCATTTT. This encodes CASSLITVGQPQHF. The chain employs TRBV11-3 and TRBJ1-5; no clear D. Germline V lookup: CDR1 SGHNT, CDR2 YENEEA. Trimming shortened V by 2 bases and J by 6 bases, and 11 bases separated the two germline ends. The CDR3 runs to 14 residues. The full variable domain, its missing parts supplied by reference TRBV11-3 and TRBJ1-5, is EAGVVQSPRYKIIEKKQPVAFWCNPISGHNTLYWYLQNLGQGPELLIRYENEEAVDDSQLPKDRFSAERLKGVDSTLKIQPAELGDSAVYLCASSLITVGQPQHFGDGTRLSIL.

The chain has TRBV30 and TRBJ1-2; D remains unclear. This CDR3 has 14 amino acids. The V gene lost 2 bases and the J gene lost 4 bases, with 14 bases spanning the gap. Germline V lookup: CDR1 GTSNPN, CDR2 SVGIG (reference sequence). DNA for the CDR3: TGTGCCTGGAGTATACAAATGGGCCCCTATGGCTACACCTTC. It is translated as CAWSIQMGPYGYTF.

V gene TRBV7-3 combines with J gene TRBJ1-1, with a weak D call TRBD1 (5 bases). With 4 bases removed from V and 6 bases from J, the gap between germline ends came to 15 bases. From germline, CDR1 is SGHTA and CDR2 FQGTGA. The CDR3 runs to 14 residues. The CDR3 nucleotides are TGTGCCAGCAGCTCCCAGGGAGGGGATCCTGAAGCTTTCTTT. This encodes CASSSQGGDPEAFF.

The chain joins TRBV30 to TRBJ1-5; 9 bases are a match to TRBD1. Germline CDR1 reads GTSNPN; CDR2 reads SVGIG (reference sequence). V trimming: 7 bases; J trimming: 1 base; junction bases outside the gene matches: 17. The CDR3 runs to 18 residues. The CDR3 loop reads CAYPPPGQGYSSNQPQHF. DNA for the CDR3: TGTGCCTATCCGCCCCCGGGACAGGGCTATTCAAGCAATCAGCCCCAGCATTTT.

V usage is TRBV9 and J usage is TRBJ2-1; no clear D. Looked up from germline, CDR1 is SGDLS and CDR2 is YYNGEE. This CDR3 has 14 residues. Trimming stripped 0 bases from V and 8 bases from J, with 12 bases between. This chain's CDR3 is CASSVVLGSDEQFF. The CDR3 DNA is TGTGCCAGCAGCGTAGTCCTGGGTTCGGATGAGCAGTTCTTC.

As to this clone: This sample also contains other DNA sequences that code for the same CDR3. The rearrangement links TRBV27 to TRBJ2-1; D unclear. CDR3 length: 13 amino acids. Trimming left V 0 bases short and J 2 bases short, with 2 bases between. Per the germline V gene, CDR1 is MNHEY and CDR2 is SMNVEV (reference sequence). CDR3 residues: CASSLSAYNEQFF. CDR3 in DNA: TGTGCCAGCAGTTTATCAGCCTACAATGAGCAGTTCTTC.

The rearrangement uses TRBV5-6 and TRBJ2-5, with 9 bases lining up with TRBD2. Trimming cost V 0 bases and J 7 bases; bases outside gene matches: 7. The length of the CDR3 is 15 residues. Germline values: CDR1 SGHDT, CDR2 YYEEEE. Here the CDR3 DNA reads TGTGCCAGCAGCTTGGGGGACGGACTAGCGAGGACCCAGTACTTC. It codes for CASSLGDGLARTQYF.

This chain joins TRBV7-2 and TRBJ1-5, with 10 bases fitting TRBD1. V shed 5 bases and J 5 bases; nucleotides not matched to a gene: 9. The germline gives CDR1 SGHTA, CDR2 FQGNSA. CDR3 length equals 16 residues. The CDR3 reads CASSKIGGTGDQPQHF. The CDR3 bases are TGTGCCAGCAGCAAAATCGGTGGGACAGGGGATCAGCCCCAGCATTTT.

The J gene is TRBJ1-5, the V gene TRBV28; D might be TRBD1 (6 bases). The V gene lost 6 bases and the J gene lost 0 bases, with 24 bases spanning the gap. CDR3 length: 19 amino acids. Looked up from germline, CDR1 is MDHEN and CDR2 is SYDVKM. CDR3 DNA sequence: TGTGCCAGCAGCCCGTCGGACAGTCTTCTGATGTATAGCAATCAGCCCCAGCATTTT. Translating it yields CASSPSDSLLMYSNQPQHF.

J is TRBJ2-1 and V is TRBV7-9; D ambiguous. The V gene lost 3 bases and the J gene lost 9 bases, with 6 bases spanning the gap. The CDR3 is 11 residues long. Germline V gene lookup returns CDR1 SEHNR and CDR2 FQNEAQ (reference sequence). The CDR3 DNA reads TGTGCCAGCAGCTTTATTGGTGAGCAGTTCTTC. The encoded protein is CASSFIGEQFF.

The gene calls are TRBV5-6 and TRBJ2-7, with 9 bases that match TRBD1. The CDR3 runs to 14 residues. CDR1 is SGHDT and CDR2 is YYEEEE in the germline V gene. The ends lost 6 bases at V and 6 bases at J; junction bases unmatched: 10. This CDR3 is CASTLGTGFFEQYF. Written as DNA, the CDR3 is TGTGCCAGCACTCTCGGGACAGGGTTTTTCGAGCAGTACTTC.

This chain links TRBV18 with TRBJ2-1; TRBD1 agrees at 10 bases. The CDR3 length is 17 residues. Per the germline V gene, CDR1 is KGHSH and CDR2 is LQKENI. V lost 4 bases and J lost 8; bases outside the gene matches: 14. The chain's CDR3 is CASSLARTGGLADEQFF. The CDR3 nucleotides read TGTGCCAGCTCACTTGCTAGGACAGGGGGTCTAGCCGATGAGCAGTTCTTC. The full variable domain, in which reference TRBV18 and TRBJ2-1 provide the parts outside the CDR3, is NAGVMQNPRHLVRRRGQEARLRCSPMKGHSHVYWYRQLPEEGLKFMVYLQKENIIDESGMPKERFSAEFPKEGPSILRIQQVVRGDSAAYFCASSLARTGGLADEQFFGPGTRLTVL.

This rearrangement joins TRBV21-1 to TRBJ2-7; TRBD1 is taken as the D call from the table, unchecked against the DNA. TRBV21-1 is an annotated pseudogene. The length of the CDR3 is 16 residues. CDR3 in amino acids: CASSPRKDRSSYEQYF. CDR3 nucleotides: TGTGCCAGCAGCCCGAGGAAAGACAGAAGCTCCTACGAGCAGTACTTC.

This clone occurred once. The CDR3 loop reads CSVEEAEGDYGYTF. Here the CDR3 DNA reads TGCAGCGTTGAAGAAGCAGAAGGGGACTATGGCTACACCTTC. The chain carries TRBV29-1 and TRBJ1-2, with D perhaps TRBD1 (5 bases). The germline V gene has CDR1 SQVTM and CDR2 ANQGSEA. V lost 0 bases and J 3 bases, leaving 11 bases between the germline ends. CDR3 size: 14 residues.

CDR3: CASRLRTGGSDYGWNEQFF. Written as DNA, the CDR3 is TGTGCCAGCAGACTCAGGACAGGGGGCTCAGATTACGGTTGGAATGAGCAGTTCTTC. V usage is TRBV27 and J usage is TRBJ2-1, with 11 bases aligning to TRBD1. The CDR3 consists of 19 residues. V shed 6 bases, J shed 7 bases, and the junction held 20 bases outside the gene matches. The germline V gene encodes CDR1 MNHEY and CDR2 SMNVEV (reference sequence).

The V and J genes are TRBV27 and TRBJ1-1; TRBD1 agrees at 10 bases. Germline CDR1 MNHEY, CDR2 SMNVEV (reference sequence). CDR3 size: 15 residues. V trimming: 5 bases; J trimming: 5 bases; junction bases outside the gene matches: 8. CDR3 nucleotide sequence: TGTGCCAGCAGTGCCCCGGGACAGGGGATAACTGAAGCTTTCTTT. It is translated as CASSAPGQGITEAFF.

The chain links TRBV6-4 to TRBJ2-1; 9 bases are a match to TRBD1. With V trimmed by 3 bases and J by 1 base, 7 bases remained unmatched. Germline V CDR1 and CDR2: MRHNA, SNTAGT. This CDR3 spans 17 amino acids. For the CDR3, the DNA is TGTGCCAGCAGTGAATGGTCGGACAGGGGATCCTACAATGAGCAGTTCTTC. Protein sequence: CASSEWSDRGSYNEQFF.